This T cell receptor beta chain was recovered during a study of T cell responses to AZD1222 COVID-19 vaccine. About the research overall: Second-dose intervals of approximately 4 or approximately 12 weeks were pooled.

There are 12 residues in the CDR3. CDR1 GTSNPN and CDR2 SVGIG come from the germline V gene (reference sequence). Comment on this clone: The antigen remains undetermined. At one end the junction does not follow the germline gene, possibly because of a read error.

Study-wide results and limits: The CD4 TCRs associated with vaccination extended across spike and predominated at 160-218 and 743-854.

The protocol was immunoSEQ multiplex PCR, while the TCRdb copy is restricted to in-frame clones and leaves out a portion. Found here are roughly 100,000 clones, less than 90% of them singletons; the top ten hold approximately 17%. This sequence was found in an adult in good health. J is TRBJ1-1 and V is TRBV30; D is ambiguous. The specimen comprised peripheral blood, sampled on day 0 of AZD1222 vaccination. DNA for the CDR3: TGTGCCTGGAGTGCCTGGAACGCTGAAGCTTTCTTT. Its translation: CAWSAWNAEAFF.